Described below is a single TCR beta chain sequence and its context. What antigen it recognizes has not been identified. Base qualities are not at hand, and no much larger clone is one base apart. The data derive from a study of T cell responses to AZD1222 COVID-19 vaccine (dated by TCRdb to the early 2020s). Turning to the overall study: A total of about 230 trial participants underwent TCR sequencing, of whom some 210 received two doses of AZD1222 and around 25 received two doses of the MenACWY control vaccine. Trial participants were enrolled by age into subgroups of 18-55, 56-69 and 70-plus years, and approximately 150, 30 and 60 TCR-sequenced participants, respectively, were included in these subgroups.

The sample's time point, from its label and the paper: about 28 days (+/-7) after the second vaccine dose. Because spike-specific TCR depth and breadth did not differ between the two schedules, AZD1222 recipients who got a second dose at roughly 4 weeks were pooled with those who got a second dose at roughly 12 weeks. Vaccinee samples were obtained from the UK trials COV001 and COV002, which included a single-blind randomized controlled phase 2/3 trial of AZD1222 (ChAdOx1 nCoV-19) in healthy adults. For TCRbeta chain sequencing, PBMC samples were collected from trial participants at day 0 and at day 28 after the second dose. What the study reported, not specific to this receptor: Conclusions about previously exposed vaccinees are limited, since just five to seven AZD1222 recipients were seropositive for SARS-CoV-2 at baseline. The 56-69-year group was small, and its depth increase did not reach significance, likely because of low power. Reportedly, almost half of the unique spike-specific TCRs recognized epitopes lying outside the regions that are mutated in the B.1.351 and B.1.1.7 variants. Participants were mostly white British and included more females than males, and it was suggested by the authors that clonal diversity may have been underestimated. After two AZD1222 doses, both the breadth and the depth of spike-specific TCRs were significantly higher than at day 0 and than in MenACWY recipients. Because no day 14 peak-response samples were available, repertoires were characterized only after the peak T cell response. Vaccine-associated CD4 TCRs spanned the whole spike protein, with dominant responses in regions 160-218 and 743-854.

The CDR3 regions of human TCRbeta chains were subjected to immunosequencing. In the source study's methods: Repertoire TCRs were checked for matches against a reference library of SARS-CoV-2-specific TCRs that had been generated using the MIRA antigen-specificity platform. Breadth was defined as the fraction of unique TCRs that were SARS-CoV-2-associated, and depth was defined as the fraction of total T cells that were SARS-CoV-2-associated. Using the MIRA data, each spike-specific TCR was assigned both to the spike region to which the TCR was reactive and to a CD4 or CD8 class. Log10-transformed breadth and depth values were compared by one-way ANOVA with Sidak's multiple comparisons tests. Drawn from immuneACCESS, this table holds only the in-frame rearrangements with V and J called that TCRdb kept. Clones are partly lost; checked studies trace under half to an unresolved V gene and leave the rest unexplained. V and J calls and clone size are given by that table; D and trimming were obtained from the DNA. In all, the sample holds tens of thousands of clones, and around four fifths of those were seen once. In total, the top ten clones hold 5% to 6.5% of the sample.

The CDR3 sequence holds 13 residues, the cysteine and phenylalanine included. The kept DNA is CDR3 alone, 39 bases in frame from the first base. Looking up the germline V gene yields CDR1 MNHNS and CDR2 SASEGT. The V and J ends are trimmed by 3 bases and 5 bases, leaving 10 bases between them. The source material was peripheral blood, sampled 28 days after the second AZD1222 dose. This TCR was sampled from an adult who received the AZD1222 COVID-19 vaccine. The receptor chain draws on TRBV6-1 and TRBJ1-2; the D gene identity is not certain. CDR3 reads: CASSEREWYGYTF. Read as DNA, the sequence is TGTGCCAGCAGTGAGAGGGAGTGGTATGGCTACACCTTC.